This entry concerns a single TCR beta chain. Germline CDR1 and CDR2: MNHNY and SVGAGI (reference sequence). The CDR3 is made up of 15 amino acids. V trimming: 2 bases; J trimming: 5 bases; junction bases outside the gene matches: 6. Clones were sequenced by immunoSEQ multiplex PCR, and TCRdb holds only the in-frame ones, with some missing. Of around 78,000 clones detected, roughly 87% appear once; the ten largest clones hold approximately 0.25%. These data belong to a study of OX40 agonist ivuxolimab in advanced cancers. In the study overall: Prior therapy, whether anti-PD-1, anti-PD-L1 or anti-CTLA-4, was allowed, and under 50% had some.

Anyone with autoimmune disease history or systemic immunosuppression was excluded. This clonotype originated in an adult with an advanced solid tumor such as melanoma, head and neck, liver or kidney cancer. The specimen was CD4+ or CD8+ T cells sorted from blood, collected in a trial of the OX40 agonist ivuxolimab. The chain is built from TRBV6-6 and TRBJ2-5; TRBD1 aligns across 9 bases. The CDR3 region has the DNA TGTGCCAGCAGTTACCCGGGCGGGACAGGGGAGACCCAGTACTTC. This sequence encodes CASSYPGGTGETQYF.